A selection of T cell receptor beta chains follows, all from one sample in a study of T cell responses to AZD1222 COVID-19 vaccine. Produced via immunoSEQ multiplex PCR; TCRdb's table is partial and in-frame only. Among 120,000 or so clones listed, about nine tenths were seen once. Material: peripheral blood, obtained 28 days after the second AZD1222 dose. The source of these receptors is an adult who received the AZD1222 COVID-19 vaccine. The CDR3 runs from the conserved cysteine through the conserved F or W. D genes are given only for firm matches. Clone sizes are given selectively: once, few, many, or a class where the clone is expanded.

TRBV7-2	TRBJ1-1	NA	NA	TGTGCCAGCAGCTTAGAGGTCCTCCTGAACACTGAAGCTTTCTTT	CASSLEVLLNTEAFF
TRBV27	TRBJ2-7	TRBD1	NA	TGTGCCAGCAGTTTAGACAGGGTTACCTACGAGCAGTACTTC	CASSLDRVTYEQYF
TRBV24-1	TRBJ1-2	TRBD1	NA	TGTGCCACCAGTGATTTGACAGGGGGCGACTATGGCTACACCTTC	CATSDLTGGDYGYTF
TRBV6-6	TRBJ2-3	NA	NA	TGTGCCAGCAGACGGGGCGGGGATACGCAGTATTTT	CASRRGGDTQYF
TRBV5-4	TRBJ1-4	TRBD1	NA	TGTGCCAGCAGCCCGCCGGGACAGCATGAAAAACTGTTTTTT	CASSPPGQHEKLFF
TRBV28	TRBJ2-7	NA	NA	TGTGCCACTAGGGGAGTCTACGAGCAGTACTTC	CATRGVYEQYF
TRBV6-5	TRBJ2-7	TRBD1	NA	TGTGCCAGCAGTTACCCGGGACAGGGGTACGAGCAGTACTTC	CASSYPGQGYEQYF
TRBV19	TRBJ2-2	TRBD1	NA	TGTGCCAGTAGACGGACAGGGAACACCGGGGAGCTGTTTTTT	CASRRTGNTGELFF
TRBV4-3	TRBJ2-2	TRBD1	NA	TGCGCCAGCAGCCAACTCTACAGGGGCGGAAGATTGAACACCGGGGAGCTGTTTTTT	CASSQLYRGGRLNTGELFF
TRBV18	TRBJ1-1	NA	once	TGTGCCAGCTCACCAGCCGGGGGCGTCACTGAAGCTTTCTTT	CASSPAGGVTEAFF
TRBV15	TRBJ2-1	TRBD2	NA	TGTGCCACCAGCAGAGATCTTCCCGGACTAGCGGGGACCTACAATGAGCAGTTCTTC	CATSRDLPGLAGTYNEQFF
TRBV11-3	TRBJ1-1	NA	once	TGTGCCAGCAGCTTAGGCCCTACAACCACAGAAGCTTTCTTT	CASSLGPTTTEAFF
TRBV19	TRBJ1-1	NA	NA	TGTGCCACGGCCAGGAACACTGAAGCTTTCTTT	CATARNTEAFF
TRBV18	TRBJ1-2	TRBD1	once	TGTGCCAGCTCACCAGGGACAGGGCCTACCTATGGCTACACCTTC	CASSPGTGPTYGYTF
TRBV5-5	TRBJ2-7	NA	NA	TGTGCCAGCAGTGCAGGTACCTACGAGCAGTACTTC	CASSAGTYEQYF
TRBV3-1/TRBV3-2	TRBJ1-6	TRBD1	few	TGTGCCAGCAGAGGCAGGGGGAGCTCCTATAATTCACCCCTCCACTTT	CASRGRGSSYNSPLHF
TRBV2	TRBJ2-1	NA	NA	TGTGCCAGCGAAACATTCACGGGCAATGAGCAGTTCTTC	CASETFTGNEQFF
TRBV7-2	TRBJ2-3	NA	once	TGTGCCAGCAGCCCTAAGGGGTTCACAGATACGCAGTATTTT	CASSPKGFTDTQYF
TRBV10-1	TRBJ1-4	NA	NA	TGCGCCAGCACCTTTTGCGGTGAAAAACTGTTTTTT	CASTFCGEKLFF
TRBV28	TRBJ2-5	NA	NA	TGTGCCAGCAGCACCTCCTACATAGCGAACGCTAAAGAGACCCAGTACTTC	CASSTSYIANAKETQYF
TRBV4-3	TRBJ1-1	NA	NA	TGCGCCAGCAGCCAAGACCTCGGATTGAACACTGAAGCTTTCTTT	CASSQDLGLNTEAFF
TRBV18	TRBJ2-5	TRBD2	NA	TGTGCCAGCTCACCTTTCGGGGGGGCGTTCGAGACCCAGTACTTC	CASSPFGGAFETQYF